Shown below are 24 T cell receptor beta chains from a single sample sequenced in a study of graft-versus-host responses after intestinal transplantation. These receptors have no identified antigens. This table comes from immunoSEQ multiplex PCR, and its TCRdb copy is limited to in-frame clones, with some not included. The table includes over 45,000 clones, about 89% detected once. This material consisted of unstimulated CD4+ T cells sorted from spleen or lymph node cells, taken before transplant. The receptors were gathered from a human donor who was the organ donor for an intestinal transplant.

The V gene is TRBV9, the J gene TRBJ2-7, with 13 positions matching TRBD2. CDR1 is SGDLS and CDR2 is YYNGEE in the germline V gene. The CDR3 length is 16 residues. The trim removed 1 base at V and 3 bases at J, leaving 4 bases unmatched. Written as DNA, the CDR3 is TGTGCCAGCAGCGTACTACTAGCGGGAGGGAACTACGAGCAGTACTTC. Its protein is CASSVLLAGGNYEQYF.

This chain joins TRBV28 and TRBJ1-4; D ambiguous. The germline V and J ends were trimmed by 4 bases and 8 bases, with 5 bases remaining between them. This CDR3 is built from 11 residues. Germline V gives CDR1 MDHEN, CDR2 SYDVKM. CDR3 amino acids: CASSWEEKLFF. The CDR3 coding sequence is TGTGCCAGCAGTTGGGAGGAAAAACTGTTTTTT.

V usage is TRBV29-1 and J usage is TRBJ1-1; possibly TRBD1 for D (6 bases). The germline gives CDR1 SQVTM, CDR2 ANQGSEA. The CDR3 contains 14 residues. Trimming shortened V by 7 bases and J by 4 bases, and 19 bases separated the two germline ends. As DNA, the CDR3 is TGCAGCGGCTCGGGACGGGGGGCAGGCACTGAAGCTTTCTTT. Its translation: CSGSGRGAGTEAFF.

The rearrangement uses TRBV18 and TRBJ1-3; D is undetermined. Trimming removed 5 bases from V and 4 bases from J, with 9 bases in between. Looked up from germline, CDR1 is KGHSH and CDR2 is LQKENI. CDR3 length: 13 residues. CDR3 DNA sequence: TGTGCCAGCTCAGACCTACAGGGAAACACCATATATTTT. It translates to CASSDLQGNTIYF.

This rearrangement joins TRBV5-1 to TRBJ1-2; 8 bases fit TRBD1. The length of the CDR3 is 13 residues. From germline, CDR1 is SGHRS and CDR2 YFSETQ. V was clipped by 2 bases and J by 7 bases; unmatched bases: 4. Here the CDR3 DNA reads TGCGCCAGCAGCTTCGGACAGGGAGGTGGCTACACCTTC. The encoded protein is CASSFGQGGGYTF.

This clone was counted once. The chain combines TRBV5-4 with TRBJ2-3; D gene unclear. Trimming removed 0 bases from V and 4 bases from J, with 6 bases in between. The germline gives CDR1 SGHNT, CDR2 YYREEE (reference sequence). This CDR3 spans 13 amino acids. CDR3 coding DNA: TGTGCCAGCAGCTTGGCCCTACCAGATACGCAGTATTTT. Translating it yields CASSLALPDTQYF.

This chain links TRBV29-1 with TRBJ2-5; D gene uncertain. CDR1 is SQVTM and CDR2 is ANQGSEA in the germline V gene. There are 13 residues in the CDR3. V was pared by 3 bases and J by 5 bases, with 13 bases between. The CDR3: CSVEANSGETQYF. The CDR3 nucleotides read TGCAGCGTTGAGGCCAACAGTGGGGAGACCCAGTACTTC.

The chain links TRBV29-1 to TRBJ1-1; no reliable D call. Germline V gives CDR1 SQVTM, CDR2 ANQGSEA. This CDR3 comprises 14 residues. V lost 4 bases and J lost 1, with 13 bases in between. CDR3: CSVVDAHQNTEAFF. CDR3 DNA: TGCAGCGTTGTAGATGCACATCAGAACACTGAAGCTTTCTTT.

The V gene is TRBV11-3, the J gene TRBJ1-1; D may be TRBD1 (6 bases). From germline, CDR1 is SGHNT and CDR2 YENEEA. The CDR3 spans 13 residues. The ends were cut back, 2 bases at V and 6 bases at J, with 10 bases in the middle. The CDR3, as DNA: TGTGCCAGCAGCTTAACAGGGAAGTCTGAAGCTTTCTTT. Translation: CASSLTGKSEAFF.

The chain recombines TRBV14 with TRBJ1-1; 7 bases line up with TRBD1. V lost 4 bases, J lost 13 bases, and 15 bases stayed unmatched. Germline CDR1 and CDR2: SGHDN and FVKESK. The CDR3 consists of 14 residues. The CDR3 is CASSLLRDSLKVFF. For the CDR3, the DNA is TGTGCCAGCAGCCTCCTCCGGGACAGTCTAAAGGTTTTCTTT.

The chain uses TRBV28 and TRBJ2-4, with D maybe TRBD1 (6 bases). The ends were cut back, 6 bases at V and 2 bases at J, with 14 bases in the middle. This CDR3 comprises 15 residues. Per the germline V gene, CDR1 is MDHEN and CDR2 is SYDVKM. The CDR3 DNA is TGTGCCAGCAGAACTACAGGGTTGACCAAAAACATTCAGTACTTC. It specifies CASRTTGLTKNIQYF.

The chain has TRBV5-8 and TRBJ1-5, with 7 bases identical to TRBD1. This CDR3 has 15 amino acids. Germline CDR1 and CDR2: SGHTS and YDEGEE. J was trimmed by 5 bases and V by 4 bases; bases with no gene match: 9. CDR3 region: CASSPWTGPDQPQHF. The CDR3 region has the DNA TGTGCCAGCAGCCCGTGGACAGGCCCGGATCAGCCCCAGCATTTT.

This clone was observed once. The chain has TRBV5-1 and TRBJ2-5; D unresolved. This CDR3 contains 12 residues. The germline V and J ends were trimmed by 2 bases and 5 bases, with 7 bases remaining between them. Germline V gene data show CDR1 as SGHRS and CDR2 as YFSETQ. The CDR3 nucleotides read TGCGCCAGCAGCTTAATCGGGGAGACCCAGTACTTC. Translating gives CASSLIGETQYF.

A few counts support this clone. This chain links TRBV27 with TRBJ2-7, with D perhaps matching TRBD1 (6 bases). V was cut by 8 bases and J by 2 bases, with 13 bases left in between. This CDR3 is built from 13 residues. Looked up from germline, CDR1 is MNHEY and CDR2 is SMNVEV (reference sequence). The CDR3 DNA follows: TGTGCCAGCGCAAGACAGGCGCCCTACGAGCAGTACTTC. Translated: CASARQAPYEQYF.

CDR3 loop: CASSLTGLNTIYF. DNA for the CDR3: TGTGCCAGCAGTTTAACCGGGTTAAACACCATATATTTT. This sequence joins TRBV28 and TRBJ1-3; D not certain. V dropped 2 bases and J dropped 6 bases, with 8 bases sitting between them. The CDR3 has 13 amino acids. Germline values: CDR1 MDHEN, CDR2 SYDVKM.

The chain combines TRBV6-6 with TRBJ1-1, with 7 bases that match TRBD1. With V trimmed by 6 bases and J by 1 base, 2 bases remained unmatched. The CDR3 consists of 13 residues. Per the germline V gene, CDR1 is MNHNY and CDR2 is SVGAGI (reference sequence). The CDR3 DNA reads TGTGCCAGCAGCGCAGGGGGGAACACTGAAGCTTTCTTT. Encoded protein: CASSAGGNTEAFF.

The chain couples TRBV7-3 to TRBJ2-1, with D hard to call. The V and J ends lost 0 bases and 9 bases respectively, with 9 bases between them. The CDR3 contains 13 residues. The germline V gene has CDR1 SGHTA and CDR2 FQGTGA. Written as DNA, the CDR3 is TGTGCCAGCAGCTTAACGAAAAATAGTGAGCAGTTCTTC. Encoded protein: CASSLTKNSEQFF.

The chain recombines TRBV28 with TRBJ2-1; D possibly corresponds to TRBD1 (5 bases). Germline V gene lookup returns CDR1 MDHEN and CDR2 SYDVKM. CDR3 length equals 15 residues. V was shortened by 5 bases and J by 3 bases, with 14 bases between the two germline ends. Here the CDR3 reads CASSQQVVGYNEQFF. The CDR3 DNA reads TGTGCCAGCAGTCAACAGGTAGTGGGCTACAATGAGCAGTTCTTC.

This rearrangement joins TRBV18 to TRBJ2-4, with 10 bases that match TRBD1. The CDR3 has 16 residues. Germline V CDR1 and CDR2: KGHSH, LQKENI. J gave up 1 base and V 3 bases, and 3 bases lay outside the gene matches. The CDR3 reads CASSPQGQGAKNIQYF. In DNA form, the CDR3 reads TGTGCCAGCTCACCCCAGGGACAGGGGGCCAAAAACATTCAGTACTTC.

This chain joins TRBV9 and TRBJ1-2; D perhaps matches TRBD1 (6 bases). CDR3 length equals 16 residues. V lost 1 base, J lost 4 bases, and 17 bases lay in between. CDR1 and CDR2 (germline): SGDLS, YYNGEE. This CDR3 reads CASSVLSGGASYGYTF. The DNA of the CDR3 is TGTGCCAGCAGCGTACTGTCTGGGGGCGCCAGCTATGGCTACACCTTC.

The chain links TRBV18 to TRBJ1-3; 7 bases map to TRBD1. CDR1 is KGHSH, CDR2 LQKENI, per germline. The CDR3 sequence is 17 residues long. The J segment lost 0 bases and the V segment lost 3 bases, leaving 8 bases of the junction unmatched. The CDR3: CASSPTETGISGNTIYF. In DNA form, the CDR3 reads TGTGCCAGCTCACCCACCGAGACAGGGATCTCTGGAAACACCATATATTTT. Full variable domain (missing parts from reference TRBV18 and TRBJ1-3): NAGVMQNPRHLVRRRGQEARLRCSPMKGHSHVYWYRQLPEEGLKFMVYLQKENIIDESGMPKERFSAEFPKEGPSILRIQQVVRGDSAAYFCASSPTETGISGNTIYFGEGSWLTVV.

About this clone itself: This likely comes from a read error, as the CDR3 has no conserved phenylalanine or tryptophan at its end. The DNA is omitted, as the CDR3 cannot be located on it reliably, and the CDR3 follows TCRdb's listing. The CDR3 protein is CASSFNRGELRGL. The chain joins TRBV4-2 to TRBJ1-1; whether TRBD1, the table's D call, matches the DNA was not checked. With termini counted, the CDR3 has 13 amino acids. Germline CDR1 is LGHNA and CDR2 is YNFKEQ.

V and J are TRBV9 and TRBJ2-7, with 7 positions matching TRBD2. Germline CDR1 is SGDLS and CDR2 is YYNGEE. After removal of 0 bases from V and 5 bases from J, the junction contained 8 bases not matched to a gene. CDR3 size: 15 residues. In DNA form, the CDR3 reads TGTGCCAGCAGCGTAGACGGCGGGAGTAGAGACGAGCAGTACTTC. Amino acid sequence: CASSVDGGSRDEQYF.

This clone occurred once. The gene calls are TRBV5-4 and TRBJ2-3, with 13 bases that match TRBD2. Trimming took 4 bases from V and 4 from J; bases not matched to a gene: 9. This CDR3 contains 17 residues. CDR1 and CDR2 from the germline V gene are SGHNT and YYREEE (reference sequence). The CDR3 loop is CASSPRTSGSRADTQYF. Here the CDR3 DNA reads TGTGCCAGCAGCCCCAGGACTAGCGGGAGTAGGGCAGATACGCAGTATTTT.